What follows is one T cell receptor beta chain and its context. Its antigen target is currently unknown. No base quality information exists; no much larger clone differs at one position. The entry originates in a study of blood T cells in healthy people across ages (dated by TCRdb to 2014 to 2015). For the study in its entirety: In model experiments, roughly one uniquely barcoded TCR beta cDNA molecule per two T cells was captured by template switching. The study measured age-related changes in TCR beta repertoire diversity using deep sequencing normalized with unique cDNA molecular identifiers. The donors were split into four age groups: young (average around 17 years), middle-aged (39), aged (over 55) and long-lived (over 75). To avoid experimental bias, donors of different ages were distributed randomly across sequencing lanes. Using the same blood draw, the study looked at two additional independent replicas of 1 million unique cDNA reads for two donors, one aged 18 to 30 and the other aged 80 or older. The research as a whole found: Compared with the aged group, more naive CD4+ T cells, fewer expanded clones and increased TCR diversity were shown by the long-lived group, suggesting age selection. Because profiling used bulk unsorted PBMCs, naive and antigen-experienced compartments could not be compared conclusively. Observed TCR beta diversity correlated strongly with the percentage of naive T cells measured by flow cytometry. As age increased, observed TCR beta diversity per million T cells dropped in a roughly linear way, and a significant reduction was already evident by age roughly 40. Because the CMV infection status of the donors was unknown, age-related changes in expanded clonotypes may potentially have been confounded. Total diversity estimates from one million sequenced T cells were considered lower bounds and underestimates.

Donors were about 36 systemically healthy Caucasian individuals from Russia aged about 6 to 100 years. Each donor gave ten milliliters of peripheral blood, collected into EDTA-treated Vacutainer tubes. Ficoll-Paque density-gradient centrifugation was used to isolate PBMCs, with at least 6.5 million obtained per sample. Trizol reagent was used to extract total RNA from PBMCs, with at least 5.5 micrograms per sample. Naive CD45RAhigh/CD27high T cell percentages were measured by flow cytometry on a PBMC aliquot from every donor. The library was built by means of 5' RACE. The data were produced on an Illumina HiSeq 2500. A second roughly 6 to 12 cycle PCR used a sample-barcoded 5' primer and a J-beta primer mix. Each TCR beta cDNA molecule received a unique molecular identifier from a template-switch 5' adaptor carrying 12 random nucleotides. Each sample yielded at least 3 million CDR3-containing paired-end reads. The Mint cDNA synthesis kit, primed by a TRBC-specific oligonucleotide, was used to synthesize first-strand cDNA from all RNA. All cDNA was treated with uracil-DNA glycosylase and then went through a first 18-cycle PCR with the universal primers M1SS and BC2_uni_R. The authors' pipeline ran thus. Normalization of each sample was performed by random selection of 1 million high-quality reads, each carrying a distinct molecular identifier. Instead of being binned into consensus sequences, reads that shared molecular identifiers were thrown out. MiTCR, set to a Q25 quality threshold and the strictest error-elimination algorithm, was used for CDR3 identification, clonotype clustering and error correction. Lower-bound total TCR beta diversity was estimated with a nonparametric unseen species model using Euler transformation. The public reads were run again by TCRdb, first through fastp at Q25 and then through MiXCR, and only productive beta chains were kept. CDR3 protein duplicates are merged, each entry listing the most common genes and DNA. In this record, the V and J calls reflect TCRdb's handling and not the investigators' own analysis. This sample comprises around 990,000 distinct CDR3 sequences, around two fifths of them detected only once. In total, the top ten clones hold around 13% of the sample.

Sequences SEHNR (CDR1) and FQNEAQ (CDR2) are obtained from the germline V gene (reference sequence). V is pared back by 5 bases and J by 3 bases, with 7 bases lying between the germline termini. From the cysteine through the phenylalanine, the CDR3 covers 12 amino acids. Only CDR3 DNA is held: 36 bases, read in frame from base 1. The sequence links TRBV7-9 to TRBJ1-1, with no confident D gene call. The specimen was blood. The clonotype was recovered from a man aged 18 to 35 in good health. The CDR3 region reads CASSPAYTEAFF. The sequenced DNA: TGTGCCAGCAGCCCCGCGTACACTGAAGCTTTCTTT.